The subject of this entry is one T cell receptor beta chain. This clonotype was seen repeatedly, ten times or more. What antigen it recognizes has not been identified. Within one base of it there is no much larger clone, and no base qualities were kept. Relative to germline, V is 4 bases shorter and J is 5 bases shorter, with 20 bases between their ends. Its CDR3 holds 16 amino acids, cysteine through phenylalanine. Solely the CDR3 DNA is kept, with 48 bases framed from the first base. The CDR1 and CDR2 encoded by the germline V gene (reference sequence) are LNHNV and YYDKDF. This record comes from a study of human T cells and chemical hapten exposure (dated by TCRdb to the early 2020s). Notes on the research overall: For sensitization, 2% DPC in acetone was applied to an approximately 2 cm by approximately 2 cm area of upper inner arm skin. Libraries were pooled for sequencing, and per-sample TCR yields varied mainly because of small differences in library volumes within the pool. Most of the patients in the cohort were female, and the cohort covered alopecia areata with under or over 50% scalp involvement, alopecia totalis and alopecia universalis. Blood was sampled from patients pre-sensitization (week 0) and at 2, 6 and about 24 weeks after DPC sensitization. Patch testing on the upper back used Finn chambers containing 0.01% DPC, with scoring done after 6 days according to International Contact Dermatitis Research Group standards. Twenty-nine alopecia patients gave blood for TCR sequencing at one to four time points (pre-sensitization, 2, 6 and 24 weeks). Patients additionally received weekly therapeutic DPC doses to the scalp throughout the roughly 24-week study period. The study tracked peripheral blood TCR repertoire changes in vivo during primary and secondary sensitization to the hapten diphenylcyclopropenone (DPC) in alopecia patients.

Libraries were made using RACE. TCRdb shows the sequencer as NextSeq 500. Library preparation attached unique molecular identifiers to individual cDNA molecules for quantitative, reproducible TCR counting. For every blood RNA sample, sequencing covered both the TCR alpha and TCR beta chains. In the source study's methods: Samples had a median of roughly 100,000 TCRs, with a range from roughly 23,224 to 700,000. The Decombinator software suite was used to annotate the V, J and CDR3 of the TCR reads. For PS versus PT1 abundance plots, all samples were subsampled to the same number of TCRs (28,000). TCRs were defined as expanded if absent before sensitization and observed at least eight times at the 2-week time point. Using fastp trimming at Q25 and MiXCR clonotype assembly, TCRdb reanalyzed the public sequencing data and kept in-frame beta chains. Identical CDR3 proteins give one entry, which carries the most common genes and DNA. The V and J calls were not made by the authors but by TCRdb's processing. Here the sample has approximately 350,000 distinct CDR3 sequences; under 6.5% occur a single time. Roughly 5.4% of the sample comes from the top ten.

The research as a whole found: Patch test score correlated positively with the number of PT1 expanded TCRs, reaching significance at thresholds 8, 16 and 32 but not at 4. The number of TCRs above 1 in 1000 frequency did not change with DPC sensitization; there was no evidence of global repertoire structure alterations. All patients had alopecia, a presumed autoimmune disease, so their immune response might differ from that of healthy individuals. Expanded TCRs formed significantly more large CDR3 similarity clusters than pre-sensitization or healthy control sets, consistent with antigen-driven responses. After repeated subsampling, the strength of the expansion versus patch-test correlation and the threshold at which it became significant changed.

Read against the paper, the sample's time point label means: patch test 2, 6 weeks after DPC sensitization. Reading the label with the study, this specimen's treatment or condition is: therapeutic diphenylcyclopropenone sensitization with weekly scalp DPC. Blood at each patch-test visit was drawn before the patch test was applied. Patients were eligible if aged 18 to 70, diagnosed with alopecia and judged suitable for DPC therapy, and pregnant patients were excluded. Unfractionated whole blood was collected in Tempus Blood RNA tubes, and total RNA was extracted from that blood. The material was whole blood, obtained in connection with sensitization to the hapten diphenylcyclopropenone (DPC). This TCR derives from a woman younger than 30 with alopecia areata. Some clones in this sample may be carry-over from other donors' samples. The chain couples TRBV15 to TRBJ2-5; 5 matching bases give a weak D call of TRBD1. At the DNA level, the sequence is TGTGCCACCAGCACAGACGTTCAAACAGGCCTCGAGACCCAGTACTTC. Translated, it reads CATSTDVQTGLETQYF. Beyond the CDR3, the reference TRBV15 and TRBJ2-5 genes provide the residues; the full variable domain reads: DAMVIQNPRYQVTQFGKPVTLSCSQTLNHNVMYWYQQKSSQAPKLLFHYYDKDFNNEADTPDNFQSRRPNTSFCFLDIRSPGLGDTAMYLCATSTDVQTGLETQYFGPGTRLLVL.